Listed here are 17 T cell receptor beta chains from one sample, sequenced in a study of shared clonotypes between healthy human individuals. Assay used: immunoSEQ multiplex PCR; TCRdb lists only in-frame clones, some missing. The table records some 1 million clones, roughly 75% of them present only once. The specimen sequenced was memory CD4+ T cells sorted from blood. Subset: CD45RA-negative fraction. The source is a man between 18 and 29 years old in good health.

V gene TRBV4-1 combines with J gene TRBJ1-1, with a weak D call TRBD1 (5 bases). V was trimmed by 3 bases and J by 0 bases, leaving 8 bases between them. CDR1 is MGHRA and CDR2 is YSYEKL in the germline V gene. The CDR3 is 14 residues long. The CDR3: CASSQSTVNTEAFF. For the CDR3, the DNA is TGCGCCAGCAGCCAGTCGACAGTGAACACTGAAGCTTTCTTT.

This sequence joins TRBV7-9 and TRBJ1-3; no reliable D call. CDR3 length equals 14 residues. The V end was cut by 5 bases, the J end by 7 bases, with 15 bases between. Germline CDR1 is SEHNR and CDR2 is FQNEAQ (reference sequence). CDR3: CASSPNSGGNTIYF. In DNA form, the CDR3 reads TGTGCCAGCAGCCCAAACTCGGGAGGGAACACCATATATTTT.

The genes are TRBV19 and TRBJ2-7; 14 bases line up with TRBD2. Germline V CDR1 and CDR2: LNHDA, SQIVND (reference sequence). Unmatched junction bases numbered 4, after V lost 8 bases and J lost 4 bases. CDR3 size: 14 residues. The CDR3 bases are TGTGCCAGTTCCGGGACTAGCGGGAGTTACGAGCAGTACTTC. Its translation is CASSGTSGSYEQYF.

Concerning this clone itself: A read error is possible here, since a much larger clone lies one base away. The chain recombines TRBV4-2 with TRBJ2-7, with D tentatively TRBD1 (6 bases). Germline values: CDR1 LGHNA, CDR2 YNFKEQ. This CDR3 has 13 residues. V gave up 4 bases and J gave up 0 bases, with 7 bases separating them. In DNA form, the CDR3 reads TGTGCCAGCAGCCGGGACACCTCCTACGAGCAGTACTTC. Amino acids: CASSRDTSYEQYF.

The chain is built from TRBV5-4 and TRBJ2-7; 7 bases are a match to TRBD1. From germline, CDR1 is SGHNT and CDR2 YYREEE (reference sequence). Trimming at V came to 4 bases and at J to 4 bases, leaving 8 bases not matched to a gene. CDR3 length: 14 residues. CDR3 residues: CASSQTGARYEQYF. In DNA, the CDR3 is TGTGCCAGCAGCCAAACAGGGGCGAGATACGAGCAGTACTTC.

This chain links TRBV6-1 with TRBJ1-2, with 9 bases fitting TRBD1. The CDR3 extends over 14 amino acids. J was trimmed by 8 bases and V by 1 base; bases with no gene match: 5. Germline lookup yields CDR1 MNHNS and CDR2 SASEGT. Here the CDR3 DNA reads TGTGCCAGCAGTGAAGGGGACAGGGTAAAAGGCTACACCTTC. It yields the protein CASSEGDRVKGYTF.

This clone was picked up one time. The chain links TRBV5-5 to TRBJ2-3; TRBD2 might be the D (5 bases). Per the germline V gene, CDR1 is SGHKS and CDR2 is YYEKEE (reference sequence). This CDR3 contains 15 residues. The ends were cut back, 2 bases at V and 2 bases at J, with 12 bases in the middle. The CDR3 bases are TGTGCCAGCAGCTTAGGCCGGACTTACACAGATACGCAGTATTTT. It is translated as CASSLGRTYTDTQYF.

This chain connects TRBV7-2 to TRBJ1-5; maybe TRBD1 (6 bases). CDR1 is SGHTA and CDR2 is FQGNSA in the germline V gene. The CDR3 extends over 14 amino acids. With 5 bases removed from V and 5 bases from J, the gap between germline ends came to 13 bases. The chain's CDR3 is CASSLTGGDQPQHF. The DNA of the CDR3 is TGTGCCAGCAGCCTGACAGGTGGGGATCAGCCCCAGCATTTT.

The CDR3 DNA follows: TGCGCCAGCAGTGAGGGCAGGGGGCGAACGGGAGAAAAACTGTTTTTT. Encoded protein: CASSEGRGRTGEKLFF. J is TRBJ1-4 and V is TRBV10-1, with 8 positions matching TRBD1. V lost 2 bases and J lost 8; bases outside the gene matches: 10. The CDR3 is 16 residues long. Per the germline V gene, CDR1 is WNHNN and CDR2 is SYGVQD (reference sequence).

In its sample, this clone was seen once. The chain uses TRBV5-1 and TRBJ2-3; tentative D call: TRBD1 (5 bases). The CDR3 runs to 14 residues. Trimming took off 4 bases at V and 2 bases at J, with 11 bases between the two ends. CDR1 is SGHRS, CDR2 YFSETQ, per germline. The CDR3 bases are TGCGCCAGCAGCCCCTCAGGGCCCACAGATACGCAGTATTTT. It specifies CASSPSGPTDTQYF. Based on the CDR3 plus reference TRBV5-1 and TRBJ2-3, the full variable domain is KAGVTQTPRYLIKTRGQQVTLSCSPISGHRSVSWYQQTPGQGLQFLFEYFSETQRNKGNFPGRFSGRQFSNSRSEMNVSTLELGDSALYLCASSPSGPTDTQYFGPGTRLTVL.

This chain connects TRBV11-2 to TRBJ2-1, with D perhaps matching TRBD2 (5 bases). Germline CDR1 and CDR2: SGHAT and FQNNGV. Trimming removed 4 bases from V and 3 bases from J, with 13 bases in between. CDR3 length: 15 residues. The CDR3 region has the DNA TGTGCCAGCAGCTACGGAGGCTCACTCTACAATGAGCAGTTCTTC. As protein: CASSYGGSLYNEQFF.

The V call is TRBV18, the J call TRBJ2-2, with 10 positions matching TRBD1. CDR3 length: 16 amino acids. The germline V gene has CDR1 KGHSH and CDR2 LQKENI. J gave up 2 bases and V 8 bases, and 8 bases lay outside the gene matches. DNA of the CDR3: TGTGCCAGCGCCCGGGACAGGGGACCTAACACCGGGGAGCTGTTTTTT. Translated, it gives CASARDRGPNTGELFF.

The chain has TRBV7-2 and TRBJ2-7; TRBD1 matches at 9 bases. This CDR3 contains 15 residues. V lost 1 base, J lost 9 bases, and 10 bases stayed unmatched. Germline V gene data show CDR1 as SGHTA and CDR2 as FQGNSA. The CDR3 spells CASSLDLGTGLGQYF. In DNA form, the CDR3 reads TGTGCCAGCAGCTTAGATCTCGGGACAGGGCTCGGGCAGTACTTC.

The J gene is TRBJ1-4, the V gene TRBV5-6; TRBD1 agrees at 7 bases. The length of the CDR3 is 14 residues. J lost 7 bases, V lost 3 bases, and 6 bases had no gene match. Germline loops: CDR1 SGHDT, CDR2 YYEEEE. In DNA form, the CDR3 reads TGTGCCAGCAGCTACCCGACAGGGAGTGAAAAACTGTTTTTT. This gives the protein CASSYPTGSEKLFF.

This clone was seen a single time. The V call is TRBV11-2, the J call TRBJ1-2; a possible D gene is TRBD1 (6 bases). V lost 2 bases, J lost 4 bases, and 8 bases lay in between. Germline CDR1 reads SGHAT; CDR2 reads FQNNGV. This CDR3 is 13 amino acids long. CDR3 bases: TGTGCCAGCAGCTTACAGGGGCTCTATGGCTACACCTTC. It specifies CASSLQGLYGYTF.

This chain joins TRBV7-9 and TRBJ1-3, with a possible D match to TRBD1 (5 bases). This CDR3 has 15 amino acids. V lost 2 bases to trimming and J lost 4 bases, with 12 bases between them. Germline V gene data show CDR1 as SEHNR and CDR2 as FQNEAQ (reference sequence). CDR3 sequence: CASSLSQGPGNTIYF. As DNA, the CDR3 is TGTGCCAGCAGCTTAAGTCAGGGCCCCGGAAACACCATATATTTT.

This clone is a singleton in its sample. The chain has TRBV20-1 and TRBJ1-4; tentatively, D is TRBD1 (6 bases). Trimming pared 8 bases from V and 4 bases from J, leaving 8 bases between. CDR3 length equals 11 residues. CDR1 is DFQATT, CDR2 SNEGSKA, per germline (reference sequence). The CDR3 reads CSPRGNEKLFF. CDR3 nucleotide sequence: TGCAGTCCCAGGGGTAATGAAAAACTGTTTTTT.